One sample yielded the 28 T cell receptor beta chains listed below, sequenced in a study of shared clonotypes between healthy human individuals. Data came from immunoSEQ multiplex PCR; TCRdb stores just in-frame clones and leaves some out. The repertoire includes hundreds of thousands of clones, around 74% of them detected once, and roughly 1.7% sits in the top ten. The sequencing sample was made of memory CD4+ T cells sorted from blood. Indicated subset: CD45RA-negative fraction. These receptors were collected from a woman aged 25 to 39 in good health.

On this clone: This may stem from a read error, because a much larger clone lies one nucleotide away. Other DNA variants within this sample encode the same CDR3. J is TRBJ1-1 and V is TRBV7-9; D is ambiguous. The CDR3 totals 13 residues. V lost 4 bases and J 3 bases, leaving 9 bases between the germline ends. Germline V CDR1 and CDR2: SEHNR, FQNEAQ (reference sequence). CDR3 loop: CASSSQRDTEAFF. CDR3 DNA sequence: TGTGCCAGCAGCTCACAGAGAGACACTGAAGCTTTCTTT.

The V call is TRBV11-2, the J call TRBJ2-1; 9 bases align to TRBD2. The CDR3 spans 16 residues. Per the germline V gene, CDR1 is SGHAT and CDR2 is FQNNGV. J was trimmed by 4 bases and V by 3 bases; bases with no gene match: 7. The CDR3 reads CASSFGGRAGYNEQFF. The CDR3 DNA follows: TGTGCCAGCAGCTTCGGCGGGAGGGCCGGTTACAATGAGCAGTTCTTC.

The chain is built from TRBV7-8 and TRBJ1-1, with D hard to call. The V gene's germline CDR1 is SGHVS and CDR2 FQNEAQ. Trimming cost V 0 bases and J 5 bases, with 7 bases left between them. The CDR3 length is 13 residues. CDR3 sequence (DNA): TGTGCCAGCAGCTTAGCAGCGGGGACTGAAGCTTTCTTT. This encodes CASSLAAGTEAFF.

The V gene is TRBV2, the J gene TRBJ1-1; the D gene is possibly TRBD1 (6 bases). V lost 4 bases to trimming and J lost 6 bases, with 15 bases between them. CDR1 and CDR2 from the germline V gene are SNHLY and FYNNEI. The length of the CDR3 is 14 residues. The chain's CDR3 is CASSVLGQAAEAFF. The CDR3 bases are TGTGCCAGCAGTGTATTGGGACAAGCGGCTGAAGCTTTCTTT.

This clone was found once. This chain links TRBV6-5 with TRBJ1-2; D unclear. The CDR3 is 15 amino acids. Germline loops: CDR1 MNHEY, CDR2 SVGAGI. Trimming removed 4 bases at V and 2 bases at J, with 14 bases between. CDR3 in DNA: TGTGCCAGCAGTTCCTCCCCGACGGTCAACTATGGCTACACCTTC. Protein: CASSSSPTVNYGYTF.

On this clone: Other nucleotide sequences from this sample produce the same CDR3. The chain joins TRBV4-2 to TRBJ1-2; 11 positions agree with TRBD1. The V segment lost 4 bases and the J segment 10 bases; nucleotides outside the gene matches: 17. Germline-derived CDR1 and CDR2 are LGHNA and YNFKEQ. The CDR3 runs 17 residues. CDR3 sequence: CASSRQIEGQGASDYTF. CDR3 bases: TGTGCCAGCAGCCGCCAGATCGAAGGACAGGGGGCCTCGGACTACACCTTC.

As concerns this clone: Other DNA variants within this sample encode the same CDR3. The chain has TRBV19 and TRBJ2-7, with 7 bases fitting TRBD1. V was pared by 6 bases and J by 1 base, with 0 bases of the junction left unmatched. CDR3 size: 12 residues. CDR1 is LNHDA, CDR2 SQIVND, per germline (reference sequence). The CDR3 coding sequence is TGTGCCAGTAGGGACAGGTCCTACGAGCAGTACTTC. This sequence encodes CASRDRSYEQYF.

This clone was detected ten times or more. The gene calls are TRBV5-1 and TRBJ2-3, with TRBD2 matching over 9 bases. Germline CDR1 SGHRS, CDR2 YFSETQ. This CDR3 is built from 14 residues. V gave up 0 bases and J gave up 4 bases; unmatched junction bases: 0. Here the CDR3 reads CASSLVAGADTQYF. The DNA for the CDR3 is TGCGCCAGCAGCTTGGTAGCGGGAGCAGATACGCAGTATTTT.

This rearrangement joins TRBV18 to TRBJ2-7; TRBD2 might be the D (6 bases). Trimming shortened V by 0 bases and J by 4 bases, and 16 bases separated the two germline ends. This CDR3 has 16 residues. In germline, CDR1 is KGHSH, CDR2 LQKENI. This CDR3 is CASSPPSGRQTYEQYF. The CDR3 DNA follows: TGTGCCAGCTCACCACCGTCCGGGAGACAAACTTACGAGCAGTACTTC.

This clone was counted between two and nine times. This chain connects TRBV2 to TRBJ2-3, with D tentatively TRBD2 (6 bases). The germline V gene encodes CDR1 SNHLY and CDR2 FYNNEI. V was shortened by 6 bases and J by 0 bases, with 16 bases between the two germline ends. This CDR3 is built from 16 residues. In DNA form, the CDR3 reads TGTGCCAGCAGACTCACGGGACTCTTTAGCACAGATACGCAGTATTTT. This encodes CASRLTGLFSTDTQYF.

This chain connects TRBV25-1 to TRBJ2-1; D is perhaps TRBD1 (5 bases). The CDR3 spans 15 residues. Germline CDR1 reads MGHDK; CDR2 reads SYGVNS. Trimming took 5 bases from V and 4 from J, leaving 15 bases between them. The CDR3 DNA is TGTGCCAGCAGTTTAGGACACTCCCAATACAATGAGCAGTTCTTC. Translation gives CASSLGHSQYNEQFF.

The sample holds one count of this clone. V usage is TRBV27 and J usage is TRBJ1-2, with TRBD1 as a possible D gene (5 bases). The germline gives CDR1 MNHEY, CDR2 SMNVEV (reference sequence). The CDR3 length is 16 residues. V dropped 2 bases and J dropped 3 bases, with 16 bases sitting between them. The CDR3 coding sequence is TGTGCCAGCAGTTTAATCCCAGGGTATTCATACTATGGCTACACCTTC. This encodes CASSLIPGYSYYGYTF.

CDR3 bases: TGTGCCAGCCGCTTAGACCAGTCCTACGAGCAGTACTTC. Its translation is CASRLDQSYEQYF. V is TRBV28 and J is TRBJ2-7; no firm D call. Germline V gene data show CDR1 as MDHEN and CDR2 as SYDVKM. This CDR3 comprises 13 residues. Trimming pared 8 bases from V and 1 base from J, leaving 12 bases between.

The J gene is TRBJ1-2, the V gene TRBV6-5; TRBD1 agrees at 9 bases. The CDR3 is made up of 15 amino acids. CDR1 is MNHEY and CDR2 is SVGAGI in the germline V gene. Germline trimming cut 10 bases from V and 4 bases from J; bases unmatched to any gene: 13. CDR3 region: CAIMGDRDLLYGYTF. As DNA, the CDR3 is TGTGCCATCATGGGGGACAGGGACCTTCTCTATGGCTACACCTTC.

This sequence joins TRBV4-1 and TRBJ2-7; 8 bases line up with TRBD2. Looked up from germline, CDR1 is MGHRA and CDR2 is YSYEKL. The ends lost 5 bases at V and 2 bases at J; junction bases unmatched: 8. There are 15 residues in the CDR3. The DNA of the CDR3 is TGCGCCAGCAGCGACCACGGGACTAGGCCCTACGAGCAGTACTTC. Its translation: CASSDHGTRPYEQYF.

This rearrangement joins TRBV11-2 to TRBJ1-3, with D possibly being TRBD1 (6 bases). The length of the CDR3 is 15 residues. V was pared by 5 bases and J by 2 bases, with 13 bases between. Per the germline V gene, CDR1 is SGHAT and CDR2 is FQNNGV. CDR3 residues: CASSTLQGPGNTIYF. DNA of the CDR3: TGTGCCAGCAGCACACTACAGGGTCCTGGAAACACCATATATTTT.

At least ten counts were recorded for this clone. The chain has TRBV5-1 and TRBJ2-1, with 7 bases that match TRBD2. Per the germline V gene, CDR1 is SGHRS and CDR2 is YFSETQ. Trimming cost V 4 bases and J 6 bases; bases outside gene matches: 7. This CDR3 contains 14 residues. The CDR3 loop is CASSLSLAFNEQFF. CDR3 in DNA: TGCGCCAGCAGCCTTTCACTAGCGTTCAATGAGCAGTTCTTC.

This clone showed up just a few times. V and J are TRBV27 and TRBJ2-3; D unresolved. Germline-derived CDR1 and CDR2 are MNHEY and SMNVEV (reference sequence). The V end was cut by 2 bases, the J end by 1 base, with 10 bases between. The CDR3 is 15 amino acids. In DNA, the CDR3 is TGTGCCAGCAGTTTAGAACGGTATGGCACAGATACGCAGTATTTT. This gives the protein CASSLERYGTDTQYF.

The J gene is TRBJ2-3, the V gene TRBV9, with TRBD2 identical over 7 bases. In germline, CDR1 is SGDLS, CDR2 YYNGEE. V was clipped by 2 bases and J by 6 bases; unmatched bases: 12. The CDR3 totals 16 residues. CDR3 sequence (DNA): TGTGCCAGCAGCGTCTCGCGGGAGAGGTCGAGGGATACGCAGTATTTT. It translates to CASSVSRERSRDTQYF.

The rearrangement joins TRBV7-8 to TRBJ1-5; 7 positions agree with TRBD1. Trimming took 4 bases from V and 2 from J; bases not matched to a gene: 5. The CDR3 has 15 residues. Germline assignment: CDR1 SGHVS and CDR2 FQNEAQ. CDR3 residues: CASSSNRGGNQPQHF. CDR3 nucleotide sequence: TGTGCCAGCAGCTCGAACAGGGGTGGCAATCAGCCCCAGCATTTT.

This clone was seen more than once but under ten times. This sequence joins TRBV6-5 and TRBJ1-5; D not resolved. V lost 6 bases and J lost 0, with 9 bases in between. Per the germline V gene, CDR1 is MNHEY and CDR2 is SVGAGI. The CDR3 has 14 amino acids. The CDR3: CASRSIYSNQPQHF. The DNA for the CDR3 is TGTGCCAGCAGATCCATATATAGCAATCAGCCCCAGCATTTT.

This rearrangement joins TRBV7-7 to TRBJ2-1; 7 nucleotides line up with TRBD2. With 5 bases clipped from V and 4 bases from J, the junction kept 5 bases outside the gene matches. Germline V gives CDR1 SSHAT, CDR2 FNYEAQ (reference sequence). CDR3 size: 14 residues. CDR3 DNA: TGTGCCAGCAGCCGGGACTATTCATACAATGAGCAGTTCTTC. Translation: CASSRDYSYNEQFF.

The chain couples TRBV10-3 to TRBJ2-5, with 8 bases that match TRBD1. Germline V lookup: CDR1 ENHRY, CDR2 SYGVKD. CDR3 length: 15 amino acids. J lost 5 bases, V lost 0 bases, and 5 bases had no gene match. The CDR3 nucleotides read TGTGCCATCAGTGAGTCTACAGGGGGTGGGGAGACCCAGTACTTC. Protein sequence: CAISESTGGGETQYF.

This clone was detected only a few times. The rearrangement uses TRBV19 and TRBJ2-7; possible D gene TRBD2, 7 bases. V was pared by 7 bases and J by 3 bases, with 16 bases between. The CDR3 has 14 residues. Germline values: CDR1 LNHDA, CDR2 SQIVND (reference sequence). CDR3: CASKRDKGLYEQYF. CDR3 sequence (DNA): TGTGCCAGTAAGCGGGACAAGGGCCTCTACGAGCAGTACTTC.

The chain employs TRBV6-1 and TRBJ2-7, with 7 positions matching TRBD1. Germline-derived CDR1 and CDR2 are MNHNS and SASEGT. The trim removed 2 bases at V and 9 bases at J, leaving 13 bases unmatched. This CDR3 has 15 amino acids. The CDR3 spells CASSESRGPSGVQYF. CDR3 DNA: TGTGCCAGCAGTGAATCGAGGGGGCCCTCAGGAGTGCAGTACTTC.

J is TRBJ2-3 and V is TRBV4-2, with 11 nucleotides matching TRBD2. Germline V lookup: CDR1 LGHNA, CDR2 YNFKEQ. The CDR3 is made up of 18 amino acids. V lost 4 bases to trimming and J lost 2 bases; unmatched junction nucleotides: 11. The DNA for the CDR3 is TGTGCCAGCAGCCGAACTACCGGGACTAGCGGACTCACAGATACGCAGTATTTT. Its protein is CASSRTTGTSGLTDTQYF.

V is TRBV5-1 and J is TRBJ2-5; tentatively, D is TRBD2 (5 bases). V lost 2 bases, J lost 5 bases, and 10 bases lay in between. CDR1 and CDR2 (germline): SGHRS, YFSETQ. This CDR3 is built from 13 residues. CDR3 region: CASSFEPGETQYF. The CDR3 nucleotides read TGCGCCAGCAGCTTCGAACCGGGGGAGACCCAGTACTTC.

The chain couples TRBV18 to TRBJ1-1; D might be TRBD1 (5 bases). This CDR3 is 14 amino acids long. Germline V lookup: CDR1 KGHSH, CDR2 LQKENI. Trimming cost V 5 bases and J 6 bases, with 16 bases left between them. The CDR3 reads CASSSPNTGPEAFF. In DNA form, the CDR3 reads TGTGCCAGCTCATCTCCCAACACGGGGCCTGAAGCTTTCTTT.